This T cell receptor beta chain was identified during a study of STAT5B mutations in CD4+ large granular lymphocyte leukemia. This clone has more than one count but fewer than ten. Its antigen is unknown. Controls came from buffy coats of healthy blood donors. Per the germline V gene, CDR1 is SGDLS and CDR2 is YYNGEE. With V trimmed by 3 bases and J by 1 base, 8 bases remained unmatched. The CDR3 sequence is 16 residues long. General study points: 8/27 top patient clones versus 2/35 control clones were TRBV06-family.

The assay was run at survey level. Study processing details: A productive frequency of 2.59 x 10-5 was the lowest detectable. The data were produced by immunoSEQ multiplex PCR, yet TCRdb's version contains in-frame clones alone and is incomplete. V and J calls and clone size follow that table, whereas D and trimming were derived from the DNA. The data show tens of thousands of clones, with about 78% seen just once and about 2.5% held by the top ten. Sequenced input: CD4+ T cells from blood buffy coats. The chain links TRBV9 to TRBJ1-1; 8 bases line up with TRBD1. The origin of this receptor is a human donor in good health. CDR3 nucleotide sequence: TGTGCCAGCAGCGCAGACAGGGGCCACCCGAACACTGAAGCTTTCTTT. Amino acid sequence: CASSADRGHPNTEAFF.